These 13 T cell receptor beta chains were all obtained from the same sample, sequenced in a study of blood T cells in healthy people across ages. Next came a second PCR, run for about 7 to 12 cycles, which used a sample-barcoded 5' primer along with a J-beta primer mix. Each CDR3 protein gets one entry after TCRdb re-called the 5' RACE reads with MiXCR. Of 1.5 million to 2 million distinct CDR3 sequences listed, roughly a third are singletons. Sequenced input: blood. The receptor set was obtained from a woman aged 25 to 45 in good health.

This chain uses TRBV20-1 with TRBJ1-1, with 11 bases lining up with TRBD1. With V trimmed by 6 bases and J by 4 bases, 7 bases remained unmatched. This CDR3 comprises 14 residues. Germline lookup yields CDR1 DFQATT and CDR2 SNEGSKA (reference sequence). For the CDR3, the DNA is TGCAGTGCCATACCCGGGACAGGGGGCACTGAAGCTTTCTTT. This sequence encodes CSAIPGTGGTEAFF.

Only a few counts were recorded for this clonotype. The J gene is TRBJ2-1, the V gene TRBV24-1, with 11 bases that match TRBD2. The length of the CDR3 is 16 residues. J lost 5 bases, V lost 3 bases, and 5 bases had no gene match. Germline V gene sequence: CDR1 KGHDR, CDR2 SFDVKD. Here the CDR3 reads CATSDPPGLADNEQFF. Here the CDR3 DNA reads TGTGCCACCAGTGATCCACCGGGACTAGCGGACAATGAGCAGTTCTTC.

In nucleotides, the CDR3 is TGCGCCAGCAGCTTGGCCCCCGTAAGCAATGAGCAGTTCTTC. This sequence encodes CASSLAPVSNEQFF. The chain uses TRBV5-1 and TRBJ2-1, with D hard to call. CDR1 and CDR2 (germline): SGHRS, YFSETQ. Trimming stripped 0 bases from V and 6 bases from J, with 10 bases between. The CDR3 length is 14 residues.

This chain links TRBV6-1 with TRBJ1-2; D not certain. The length of the CDR3 is 12 residues. The V end lost 6 bases, the J end lost 8 bases, and 13 bases lay between the germline ends. Germline CDR1 MNHNS, CDR2 SASEGT. As DNA, the CDR3 is TGTGCCAGCAGGGCAGAAGGCCCGGGCTACACCTTC. Residues: CASRAEGPGYTF.

Ten or more counts support this clonotype. The gene calls are TRBV4-1 and TRBJ2-7, with 8 bases matching TRBD1. CDR1 MGHRA and CDR2 YSYEKL come from the germline V gene. This CDR3 is 16 amino acids long. With 0 bases clipped from V and 3 bases from J, the junction kept 7 bases outside the gene matches. The chain's CDR3 is CASSQDFGQGHYEQYF. DNA of the CDR3: TGCGCCAGCAGCCAAGATTTTGGACAGGGCCACTACGAGCAGTACTTC.

This chain joins TRBV9 and TRBJ2-1; 13 positions agree with TRBD2. The CDR3 runs to 14 residues. Germline-derived CDR1 and CDR2 are SGDLS and YYNGEE. J lost 7 bases, V lost 5 bases, and 3 bases had no gene match. The CDR3 DNA sequence: TGTGCCAGCAGGGGGGGACTAGCGGGGAATGAGCAGTTCTTC. This sequence encodes CASRGGLAGNEQFF.

This clonotype was seen only a few times. This chain links TRBV9 with TRBJ2-1; D may be TRBD2 (6 bases). The CDR3 contains 13 residues. The V and J ends lost 4 bases and 10 bases respectively, with 15 bases between them. From germline, CDR1 is SGDLS and CDR2 YYNGEE. The CDR3 bases are TGTGCCAGCAGCCCCGGTCTAGCGAAAGAGCAGTTCTTC. This encodes CASSPGLAKEQFF.

This sequence joins TRBV6-4 and TRBJ2-1, with TRBD1 as a possible D gene (6 bases). V dropped 8 bases and J dropped 5 bases, with 16 bases sitting between them. The CDR3 is 14 residues long. CDR1 is MRHNA, CDR2 SNTAGT, per germline. This CDR3 reads CASPLGARDNEQFF. The CDR3 DNA is TGTGCCAGCCCGTTGGGGGCTAGGGACAATGAGCAGTTCTTC.

This chain uses TRBV12-3 or TRBV12-4 with TRBJ1-6, with D perhaps matching TRBD1 (5 bases). V was clipped by 3 bases and J by 8 bases, with 17 bases between them. This CDR3 has 16 amino acids. CDR3 coding DNA: TGTGCCAGCAGTTTGGGGCTTATACCAAGGGATTCACCCCTCCACTTT. Translating gives CASSLGLIPRDSPLHF.

In its sample, this clonotype was seen a few times. V usage is TRBV20-1 and J usage is TRBJ1-5; D possibly corresponds to TRBD1 (6 bases). The V end lost 2 bases, the J end lost 2 bases, and 13 bases lay between the germline ends. CDR3 length equals 15 residues. Germline V gene lookup returns CDR1 DFQATT and CDR2 SNEGSKA (reference sequence). The CDR3 here is CSARNVGAGNQPQHF. In DNA, the CDR3 is TGCAGTGCTAGAAATGTGGGGGCTGGCAATCAGCCCCAGCATTTT.

This clonotype has a handful of counts. The chain recombines TRBV12-3 or TRBV12-4 with TRBJ2-7; D perhaps matches TRBD2 (5 bases). The CDR3 extends over 16 amino acids. Trimming took off 6 bases at V and 4 bases at J, with 22 bases between the two ends. This CDR3 is CASSSVWERHSYEQYF. DNA for the CDR3: TGTGCCAGCAGCTCAGTTTGGGAGCGGCATTCTTACGAGCAGTACTTC.

This clonotype was recorded at least ten times. V and J are TRBV7-9 and TRBJ2-3, with D hard to call. V lost 2 bases, J lost 2 bases, and 14 bases lay in between. This CDR3 spans 16 amino acids. Germline CDR1 is SEHNR and CDR2 is FQNEAQ (reference sequence). The CDR3 here is CASSLYGATLTDTQYF. For the CDR3, the DNA is TGTGCCAGCAGCTTATATGGCGCGACGCTCACAGATACGCAGTATTTT.

The chain recombines TRBV20-1 with TRBJ1-2, with a possible D match to TRBD1 (5 bases). Trimming shortened V by 0 bases and J by 2 bases, and 13 bases separated the two germline ends. Germline loops: CDR1 DFQATT, CDR2 SNEGSKA (reference sequence). The CDR3 extends over 15 amino acids. The CDR3 DNA reads TGCAGTGCTAGAGATGGGCGGGGCGGCAACTATGGCTACACCTTC. It codes for CSARDGRGGNYGYTF.